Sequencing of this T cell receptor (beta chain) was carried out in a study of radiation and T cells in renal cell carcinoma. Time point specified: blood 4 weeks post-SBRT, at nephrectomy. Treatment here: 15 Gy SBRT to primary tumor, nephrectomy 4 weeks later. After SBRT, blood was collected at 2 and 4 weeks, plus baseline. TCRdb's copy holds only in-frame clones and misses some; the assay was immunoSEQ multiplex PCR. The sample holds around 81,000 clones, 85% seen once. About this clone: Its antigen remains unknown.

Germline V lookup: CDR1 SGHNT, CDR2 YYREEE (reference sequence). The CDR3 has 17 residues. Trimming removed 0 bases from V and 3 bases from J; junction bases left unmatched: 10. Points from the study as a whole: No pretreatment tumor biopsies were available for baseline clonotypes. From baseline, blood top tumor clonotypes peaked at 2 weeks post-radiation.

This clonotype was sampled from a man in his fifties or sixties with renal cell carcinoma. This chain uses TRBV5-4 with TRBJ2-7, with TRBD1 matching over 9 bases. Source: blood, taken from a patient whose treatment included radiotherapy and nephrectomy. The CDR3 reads CASSLGSGTGSIYEQYF. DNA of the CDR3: TGTGCCAGCAGCTTGGGTTCAGGGACAGGGTCCATCTACGAGCAGTACTTC.